These 14 T cell receptor beta chains were all obtained from the same sample, sequenced in a study of blood T cell repertoires in COVID-19. The table came from immunoSEQ multiplex PCR; TCRdb's copy has only in-frame clones and leaves some out. Of tens of thousands of clones in the sample, around four fifths were seen once. The sequencing sample was made of peripheral blood. The receptor source for this set is a man aged 60 to 69 with COVID-19, enrolled during active disease.

The chain carries TRBV3-1 (or the pseudogene TRBV3-2) and TRBJ1-6; possible D gene TRBD1, 5 bases. This CDR3 spans 17 amino acids. CDR1 is LGHDT, CDR2 YNNKEL, per germline (reference sequence). V was shortened by 1 base and J by 1 base, with 11 bases between the two germline ends. The CDR3 nucleotides are TGTGCCAGCAGCCAAGCCCGCCCAGGGTCCTATAATTCACCCCTCCACTTT. It is translated as CASSQARPGSYNSPLHF.

This chain uses TRBV2 with TRBJ1-1; a possible D gene is TRBD1 (6 bases). Trimming removed 7 bases at V and 4 bases at J, with 13 bases between. The CDR3 extends over 13 amino acids. The germline gives CDR1 SNHLY, CDR2 FYNNEI. In DNA, the CDR3 is TGTGCCAGCAATGGACAGCCGGGCACTGAAGCTTTCTTT. As protein: CASNGQPGTEAFF.

The rearrangement uses TRBV28 and TRBJ1-5; D is undetermined. Germline lookup yields CDR1 MDHEN and CDR2 SYDVKM. The CDR3 length is 13 residues. Between the trimmed V and J ends, which lost 7 bases and 2 bases, there was a span of 9 bases. CDR3 residues: CASKDTGNQPQHF. The DNA of the CDR3 is TGTGCCAGCAAAGATACGGGCAATCAGCCCCAGCATTTT.

The genes are TRBV24-1 and TRBJ1-3; 7 bases map to TRBD1. The CDR3 extends over 12 amino acids. V dropped 10 bases and J dropped 2; count of bases not matched to a gene: 1. CDR1 is KGHDR, CDR2 SFDVKD, per germline. CDR3 sequence: CATGGTGNTIYF. The CDR3 nucleotides read TGTGCCACAGGGGGCACTGGAAACACCATATATTTT.

The chain is built from TRBV7-6 and TRBJ1-1; 8 bases match TRBD1. The CDR3 is made up of 15 amino acids. Germline V gives CDR1 SGHVS, CDR2 FNYEAQ. V was pared by 1 base and J by 7 bases, with 8 bases of the junction left unmatched. CDR3: CASSLEARGLGEAFF. The CDR3, as DNA: TGTGCCAGCAGCTTAGAGGCCAGGGGGCTTGGTGAAGCTTTCTTT.

This sequence joins TRBV3-1 (or the pseudogene TRBV3-2) and TRBJ1-5, with unresolved D. CDR3 length: 16 residues. Per the germline V gene, CDR1 is LGHDT and CDR2 is YNNKEL (reference sequence). V dropped 1 base and J dropped 2 bases, with 12 bases sitting between them. The CDR3 reads CASSQGSPRGNQPQHF. DNA of the CDR3: TGTGCCAGCAGCCAAGGGTCTCCGAGGGGCAATCAGCCCCAGCATTTT.

The V call is TRBV7-2, the J call TRBJ2-7, with 8 bases identical to TRBD1. This CDR3 contains 15 residues. The germline gives CDR1 SGHTA, CDR2 FQGNSA. J was trimmed by 2 bases and V by 5 bases; bases with no gene match: 8. The CDR3 region has the DNA TGTGCCAGCAGCCCTACAGGGGGTCCGGCCTACGAGCAGTACTTC. The encoded protein is CASSPTGGPAYEQYF. Full variable domain (outside the CDR3, taken from reference TRBV7-2 and TRBJ2-7): GAGVSQSPSNKVTEKGKDVELRCDPISGHTALYWYRQSLGQGLEFLIYFQGNSAPDKSGLPSDRFSAERTGGSVSTLTIQRTQQEDSAVYLCASSPTGGPAYEQYFGPGTRLTVT.

This clone was found once. J is TRBJ2-7 and V is TRBV23-1; tentative D call: TRBD1 (5 bases). TRBV23-1 is an ORF, with its function uncertain. This CDR3 is 13 amino acids long. V lost 3 bases and J 6 bases, leaving 12 bases between the germline ends. The CDR3 protein is CASSQTAQSEQYF. CDR3 bases: TGCGCCAGCAGTCAGACAGCACAGAGCGAGCAGTACTTC.

This clone appeared a few times. The chain couples TRBV6-1 to TRBJ2-7; TRBD1 matches 7 bases. J was trimmed by 4 bases and V by 1 base; bases with no gene match: 4. Germline V CDR1 and CDR2: MNHNS, SASEGT. This CDR3 comprises 14 residues. DNA for the CDR3: TGTGCCAGCAGTGAAGGTGGGACAGTTTACGAGCAGTACTTC. Encoded protein: CASSEGGTVYEQYF.

The CDR3 here is CAISEEGSYGYTF. In DNA form, the CDR3 reads TGTGCCATCAGTGAAGAGGGTAGCTATGGCTACACCTTC. V and J are TRBV10-3 and TRBJ1-2, with D uncertain. The germline CDR1 and CDR2 sequences are ENHRY and SYGVKD. The CDR3 totals 13 residues. V was shortened by 3 bases and J by 4 bases, with 9 bases between the two germline ends.

CDR3 amino acids: CASSLGGGPNSGNTIYF. In nucleotides, the CDR3 is TGTGCCAGCAGCTTAGGCGGGGGCCCAAACTCTGGAAACACCATATATTTT. The genes are TRBV7-9 and TRBJ1-3; perhaps TRBD1 as D (6 bases). V was trimmed by 1 base and J by 0 bases, leaving 13 bases between them. The CDR3 is made up of 17 amino acids. The germline V gene has CDR1 SEHNR and CDR2 FQNEAQ (reference sequence).

The V call is TRBV5-4, the J call TRBJ1-5, with TRBD1 matching 7 bases. Germline trimming cut 4 bases from V and 4 bases from J; bases unmatched to any gene: 5. The CDR3 sequence is 14 residues long. Germline lookup yields CDR1 SGHNT and CDR2 YYREEE (reference sequence). The CDR3 DNA reads TGTGCCAGCAGCCGACAGGGTGGGAATCAGCCCCAGCATTTT. This encodes CASSRQGGNQPQHF.

This sequence joins TRBV5-1 and TRBJ1-1; 9 nucleotides line up with TRBD1. The V segment lost 0 bases and the J segment 0 bases; nucleotides outside the gene matches: 6. The V gene's germline CDR1 is SGHRS and CDR2 YFSETQ. This CDR3 region has 17 residues. In DNA, the CDR3 is TGCGCCAGCAGCTTGGGGGGACAGGGCAGGATGAACACTGAAGCTTTCTTT. As protein: CASSLGGQGRMNTEAFF.

This clone has more than one count but fewer than ten. V gene TRBV30 combines with J gene TRBJ1-5, with a weak D call TRBD1 (5 bases). The CDR3 contains 13 residues. Trimming cost V 2 bases and J 6 bases, with 11 bases left between them. Germline loops: CDR1 GTSNPN, CDR2 SVGIG (reference sequence). The CDR3 loop reads CAWSKMGGQPQHF. In nucleotides, the CDR3 is TGTGCCTGGAGTAAGATGGGGGGTCAGCCCCAGCATTTT.